This T cell receptor beta chain was observed in a study of CD8+ T cells in alopecia areata. Isolated RNA was reverse transcribed into cDNA used as the sequencing template. Only in-frame clones appear in the TCRdb table, and some are missing; sequencing was by immunoSEQ multiplex PCR. The sample records about 200,000 clones, approximately 60% being singletons. Germline CDR1 reads SGHAT; CDR2 reads FQNNGV. CDR3 size: 18 residues. V shed 1 base and J 2 bases; nucleotides not matched to a gene: 6. Study outcomes and limitations: Lesional scalp exceeded normal scalp in clonality, especially in alopecia totalis/universalis.

This clone came up a few times. Its antigen is not identified. The sample comprised CD8+ T cells sorted from blood. This chain connects TRBV11-2 to TRBJ2-3; TRBD2 aligns across 13 bases. The sequence was obtained from a human donor in good health. The CDR3 DNA is TGTGCCAGCAGCTTAGCCGAGGGACTAGCGGGGCCCACAGATACGCAGTATTTT. Its protein product is CASSLAEGLAGPTDTQYF.